The 4 T cell receptor beta chains reported below all come from one sample, sequenced in a study of blood T cell repertoires in COVID-19. Profiled with immunoSEQ multiplex PCR; TCRdb holds only in-frame clones, not every one. This sample has approximately 250,000 clones, with roughly 83% found just once. The sample consisted of peripheral blood. The origin of the receptors is a woman of 80 years or more with COVID-19, enrolled during active disease.

Here the CDR3 reads CASSRGQGINSPLHF. The CDR3 coding sequence is TGTGCCAGCAGCCGGGGACAGGGAATTAATTCACCCCTCCACTTT. The rearrangement links TRBV3-1 (or the pseudogene TRBV3-2) to TRBJ1-6; 9 nucleotides line up with TRBD1. Germline values: CDR1 LGHDT, CDR2 YNNKEL (reference sequence). The ends lost 4 bases at V and 6 bases at J; junction bases unmatched: 4. The CDR3 sequence is 15 residues long.

The chain has TRBV11-2 and TRBJ1-5; D unclear. V was clipped by 4 bases and J by 5 bases, with 9 bases between them. Germline CDR1 and CDR2: SGHAT and FQNNGV. The CDR3 consists of 13 residues. CDR3 sequence (DNA): TGTGCCAGCAGCTCGACCACAGATCAGCCCCAGCATTTT. Amino acid sequence: CASSSTTDQPQHF.

The chain carries TRBV7-8 and TRBJ1-1; a weak D match, TRBD1 (5 bases). CDR3 size: 16 residues. CDR1 and CDR2 from the germline V gene are SGHVS and FQNEAQ. Trimming took off 5 bases at V and 0 bases at J, with 16 bases between the two ends. CDR3 residues: CASSRAPGGVNTEAFF. For the CDR3, the DNA is TGTGCCAGCAGCCGGGCCCCCGGGGGGGTGAACACTGAAGCTTTCTTT.

The chain is built from TRBV5-1 and TRBJ2-5, with D possibly being TRBD1 (5 bases). Trimming took off 1 base at V and 5 bases at J, with 15 bases between the two ends. CDR3 size: 15 residues. Germline CDR1 is SGHRS and CDR2 is YFSETQ. CDR3 sequence reads: CASSLSFGQGETQYF. CDR3 in DNA: TGCGCCAGCAGCTTGTCCTTCGGCCAGGGCGAGACCCAGTACTTC.